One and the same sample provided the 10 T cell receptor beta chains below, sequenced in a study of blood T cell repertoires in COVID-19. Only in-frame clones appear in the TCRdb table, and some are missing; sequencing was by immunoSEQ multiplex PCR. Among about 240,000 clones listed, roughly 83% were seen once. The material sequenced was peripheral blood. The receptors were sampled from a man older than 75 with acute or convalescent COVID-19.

The CDR3 DNA sequence: TGTGCCAGTAGTATACGGACACTCTCCCCCAATTACACTGAAGCTTTCTTT. As protein: CASSIRTLSPNYTEAFF. The chain has TRBV19 and TRBJ1-1; a possible D gene is TRBD1 (5 bases). This CDR3 region has 17 residues. The V gene lost 2 bases and the J gene lost 3 bases, with 19 bases spanning the gap. CDR1 is LNHDA and CDR2 is SQIVND in the germline V gene (reference sequence).

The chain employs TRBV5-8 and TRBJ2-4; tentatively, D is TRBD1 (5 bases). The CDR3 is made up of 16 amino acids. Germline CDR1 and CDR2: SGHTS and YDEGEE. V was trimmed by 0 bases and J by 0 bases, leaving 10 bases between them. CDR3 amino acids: CASSLGGRVAKNIQYF. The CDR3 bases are TGTGCCAGCAGCTTGGGGGGCCGTGTAGCCAAAAACATTCAGTACTTC. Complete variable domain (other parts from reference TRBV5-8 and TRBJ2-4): EAGVTQSPTHLIKTRGQQATLRCSPISGHTSVYWYQQALGLGLQFLLWYDEGEERNRGNFPPRFSGRQFPNYSSELNVNALELEDSALYLCASSLGGRVAKNIQYFGAGTRLSVL.

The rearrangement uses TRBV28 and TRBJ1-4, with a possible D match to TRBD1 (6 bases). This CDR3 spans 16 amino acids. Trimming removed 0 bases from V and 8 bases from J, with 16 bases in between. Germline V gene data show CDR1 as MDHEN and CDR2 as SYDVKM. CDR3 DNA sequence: TGTGCCAGCAGTTTATGGGCCCAGGGGCTCGGGGAAAAACTGTTTTTT. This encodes CASSLWAQGLGEKLFF.

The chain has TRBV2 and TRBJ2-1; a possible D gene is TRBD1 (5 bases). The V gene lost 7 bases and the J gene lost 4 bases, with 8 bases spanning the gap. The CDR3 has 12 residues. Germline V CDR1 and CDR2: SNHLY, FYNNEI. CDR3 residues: CASTTAYNEQFF. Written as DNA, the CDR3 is TGTGCCAGCACGACAGCTTACAATGAGCAGTTCTTC.

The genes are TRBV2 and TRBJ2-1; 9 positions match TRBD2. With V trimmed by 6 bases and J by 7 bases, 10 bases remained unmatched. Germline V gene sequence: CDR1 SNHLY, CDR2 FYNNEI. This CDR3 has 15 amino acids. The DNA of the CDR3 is TGTGCCAGCAGCGTGGCTAGCGGGACGGGTAATGAGCAGTTCTTC. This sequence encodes CASSVASGTGNEQFF.

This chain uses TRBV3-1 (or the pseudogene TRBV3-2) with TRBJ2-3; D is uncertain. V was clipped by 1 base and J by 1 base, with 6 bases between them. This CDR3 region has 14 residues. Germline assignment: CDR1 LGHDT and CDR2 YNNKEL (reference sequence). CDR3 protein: CASSQGTGTDTQYF. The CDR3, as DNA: TGTGCCAGCAGCCAAGGAACAGGCACAGATACGCAGTATTTT.

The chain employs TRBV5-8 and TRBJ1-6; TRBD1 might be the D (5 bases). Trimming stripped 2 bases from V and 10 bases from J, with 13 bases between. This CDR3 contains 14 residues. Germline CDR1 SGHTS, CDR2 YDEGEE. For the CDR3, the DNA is TGTGCCAGCAGCTTCCTAACCACAGGCTCACCCCTCCACTTT. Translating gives CASSFLTTGSPLHF.

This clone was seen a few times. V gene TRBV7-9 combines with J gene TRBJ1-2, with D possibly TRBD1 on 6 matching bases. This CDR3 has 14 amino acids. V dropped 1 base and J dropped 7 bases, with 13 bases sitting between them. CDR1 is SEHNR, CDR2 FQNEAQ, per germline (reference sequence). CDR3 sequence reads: CASSLGGGPFGYTF. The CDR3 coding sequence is TGTGCCAGCAGCTTAGGCGGGGGGCCTTTTGGCTACACCTTC. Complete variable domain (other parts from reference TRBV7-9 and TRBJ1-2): DTGVSQNPRHKITKRGQNVTFRCDPISEHNRLYWYRQTLGQGPEFLTYFQNEAQLEKSRLLSDRFSAERPKGSFSTLEIQRTEQGDSAMYLCASSLGGGPFGYTFGSGTRLTVV.

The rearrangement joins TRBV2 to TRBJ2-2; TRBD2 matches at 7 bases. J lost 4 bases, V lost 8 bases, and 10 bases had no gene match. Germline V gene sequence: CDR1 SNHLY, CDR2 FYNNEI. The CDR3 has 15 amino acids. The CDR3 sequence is CASRLLLASTGELFF. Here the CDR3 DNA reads TGTGCCAGCCGCCTCTTACTAGCGAGCACCGGGGAGCTGTTTTTT.

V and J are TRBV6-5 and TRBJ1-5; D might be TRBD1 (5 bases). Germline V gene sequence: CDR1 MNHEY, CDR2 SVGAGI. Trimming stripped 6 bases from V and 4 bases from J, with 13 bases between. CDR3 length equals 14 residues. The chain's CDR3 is CASRERGGNQPQHF. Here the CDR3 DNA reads TGTGCCAGCAGGGAGAGGGGAGGAAATCAGCCCCAGCATTTT.